This T cell receptor (beta chain) emerged from a study of blood T cell repertoires in COVID-19. Study details: Samples taken during acute and convalescent COVID-19 were collected in the United States, Italy and Spain.

Libraries were prepared by immunoSEQ multiplex PCR; TCRdb keeps only in-frame clonotypes and omits some of them. The table shows about 670,000 clones, with around 89% occurring only once. V trimming: 8 bases; J trimming: 4 bases; junction bases outside the gene matches: 19. CDR3 length: 18 residues. The germline CDR1 and CDR2 sequences are WSHSY and SAAADI. Sequenced material: peripheral blood. This clonotype originated in a young woman with acute or convalescent COVID-19. The V and J genes are TRBV10-2 and TRBJ2-1; 8 nucleotides align to TRBD1. The CDR3 DNA sequence: TGCGCCAGCCTTCCGGGACAGGCAACTCGATATCTATACAATGAGCAGTTCTTC. It translates to CASLPGQATRYLYNEQFF.